This TCR beta chain was captured in a study of early T cells in non-severe SARS-CoV-2 infection. With 2 bases removed from V and 3 bases from J, the gap between germline ends came to 10 bases. Germline V lookup: CDR1 WSHSY, CDR2 SAAADI. The CDR3 has 14 amino acids. This clonotype has a handful of counts. Via MiXCR, TCRdb re-called the 5' RACE reads, giving one row per CDR3 protein. The table lists tens of thousands of distinct CDR3 sequences, about 15% of them singletons, with 4.5% to 7% in the top ten. The TCR originated in an adult who was a healthcare worker with PCR-confirmed SARS-CoV-2 infection or an uninfected control (not recorded which). The chain combines TRBV10-2 with TRBJ2-5; perhaps TRBD1 as D (6 bases). The sequenced sample consisted of whole blood. CDR3 region: CASSEPGAEETQYF. In DNA, the CDR3 is TGCGCCAGCAGTGAGCCAGGGGCCGAAGAGACCCAGTACTTC.